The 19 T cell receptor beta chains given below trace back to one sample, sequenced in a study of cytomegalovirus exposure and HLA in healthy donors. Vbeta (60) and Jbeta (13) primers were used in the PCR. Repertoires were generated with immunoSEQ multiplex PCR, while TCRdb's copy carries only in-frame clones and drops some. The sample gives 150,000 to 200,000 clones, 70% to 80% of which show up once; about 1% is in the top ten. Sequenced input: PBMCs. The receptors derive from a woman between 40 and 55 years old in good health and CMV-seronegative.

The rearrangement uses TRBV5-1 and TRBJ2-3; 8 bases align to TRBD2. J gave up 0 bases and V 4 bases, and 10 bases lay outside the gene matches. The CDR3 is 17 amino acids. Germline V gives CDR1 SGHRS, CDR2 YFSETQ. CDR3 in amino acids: CASSHLSLAGSTDTQYF. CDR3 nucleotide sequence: TGCGCCAGCAGCCACCTTTCTTTAGCGGGGAGCACAGATACGCAGTATTTT.

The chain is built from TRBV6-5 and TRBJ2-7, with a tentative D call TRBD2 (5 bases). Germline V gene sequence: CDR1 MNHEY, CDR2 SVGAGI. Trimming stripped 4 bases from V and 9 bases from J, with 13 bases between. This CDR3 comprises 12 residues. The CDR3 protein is CASSSKTKVQYF. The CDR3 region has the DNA TGTGCCAGCAGTTCCAAGACTAAGGTGCAGTACTTC.

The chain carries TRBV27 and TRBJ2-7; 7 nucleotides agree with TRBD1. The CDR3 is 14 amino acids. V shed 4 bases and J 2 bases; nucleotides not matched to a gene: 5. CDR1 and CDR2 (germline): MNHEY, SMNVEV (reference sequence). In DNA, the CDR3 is TGTGCCAGCAGTTCCCGGACAGGCCCCTACGAGCAGTACTTC. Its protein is CASSSRTGPYEQYF.

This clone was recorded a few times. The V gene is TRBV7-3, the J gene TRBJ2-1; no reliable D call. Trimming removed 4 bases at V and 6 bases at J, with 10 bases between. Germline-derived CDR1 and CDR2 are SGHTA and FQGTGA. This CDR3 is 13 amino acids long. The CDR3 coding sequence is TGTGCCAGCAGCTCCTCGTCCAGCAATGAGCAGTTCTTC. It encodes CASSSSSSNEQFF.

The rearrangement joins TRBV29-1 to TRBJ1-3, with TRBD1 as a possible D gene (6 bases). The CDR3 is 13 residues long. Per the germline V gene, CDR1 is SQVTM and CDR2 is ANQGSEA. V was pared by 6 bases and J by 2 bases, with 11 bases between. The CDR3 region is CSVEQGPGNTIYF. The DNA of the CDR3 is TGCAGCGTGGAACAGGGTCCTGGAAACACCATATATTTT.

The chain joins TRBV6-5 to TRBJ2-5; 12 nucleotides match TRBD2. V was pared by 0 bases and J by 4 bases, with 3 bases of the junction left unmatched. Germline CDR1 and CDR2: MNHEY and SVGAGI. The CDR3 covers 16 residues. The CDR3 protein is CASSYSLLAGGETQYF. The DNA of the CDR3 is TGTGCCAGCAGTTACTCGTTACTAGCGGGAGGAGAGACCCAGTACTTC.

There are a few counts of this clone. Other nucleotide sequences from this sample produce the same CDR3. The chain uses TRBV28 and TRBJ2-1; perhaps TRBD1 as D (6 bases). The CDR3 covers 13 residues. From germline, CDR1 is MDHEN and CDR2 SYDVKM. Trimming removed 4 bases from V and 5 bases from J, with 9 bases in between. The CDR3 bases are TGTGCCAGCAGTTCCGGACAGAACAATGAGCAGTTCTTC. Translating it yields CASSSGQNNEQFF.

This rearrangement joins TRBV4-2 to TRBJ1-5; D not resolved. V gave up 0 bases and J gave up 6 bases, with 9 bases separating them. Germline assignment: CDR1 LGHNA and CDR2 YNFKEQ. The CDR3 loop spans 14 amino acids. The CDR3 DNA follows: TGTGCCAGCAGCCAAGATCTTGAGGGTCAGCCCCAGCATTTT. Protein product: CASSQDLEGQPQHF.

The CDR3 coding sequence is TGTGCCAGCAGCTTGGTTGACAGGCGGAGCTCCTACGAGCAGTACTTC. It codes for CASSLVDRRSSYEQYF. The chain uses TRBV5-6 and TRBJ2-7, with D perhaps matching TRBD1 (6 bases). Germline CDR1 reads SGHDT; CDR2 reads YYEEEE. Deletions cut 0 bases from V and 0 bases from J, with 13 bases between. The CDR3 has 16 amino acids.

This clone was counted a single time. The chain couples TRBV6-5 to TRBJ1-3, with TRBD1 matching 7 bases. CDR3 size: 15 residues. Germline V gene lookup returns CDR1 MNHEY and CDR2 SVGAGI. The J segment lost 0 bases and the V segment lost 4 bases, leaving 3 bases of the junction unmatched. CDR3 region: CASSSSGGSGNTIYF. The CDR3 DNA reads TGTGCCAGCAGTTCGTCAGGGGGCTCTGGAAACACCATATATTTT.

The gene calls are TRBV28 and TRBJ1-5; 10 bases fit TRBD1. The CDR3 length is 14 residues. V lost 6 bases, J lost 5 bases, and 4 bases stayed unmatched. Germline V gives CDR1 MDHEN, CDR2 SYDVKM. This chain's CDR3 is CASRKGTGDQPQHF. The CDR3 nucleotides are TGTGCCAGCAGAAAAGGGACAGGGGATCAGCCCCAGCATTTT.

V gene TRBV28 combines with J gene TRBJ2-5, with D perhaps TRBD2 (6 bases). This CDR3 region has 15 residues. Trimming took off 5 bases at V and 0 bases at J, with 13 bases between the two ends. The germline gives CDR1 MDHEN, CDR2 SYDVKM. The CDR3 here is CASSRRDWYQETQYF. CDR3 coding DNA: TGTGCCAGCAGTCGCCGGGACTGGTACCAAGAGACCCAGTACTTC.

The CDR3 coding sequence is TGTGCCAGCAGCCGCTCCGGGGGGTCGCAAGGCTACACCTTC. Its protein is CASSRSGGSQGYTF. The genes are TRBV5-6 and TRBJ1-2; D is possibly TRBD1 (5 bases). V was cut by 4 bases and J by 8 bases, with 18 bases left in between. CDR3 length: 14 amino acids. Germline loops: CDR1 SGHDT, CDR2 YYEEEE. Looking up the rest from reference TRBV5-6 and TRBJ1-2 gives the full variable domain: DAGVTQSPTHLIKTRGQQVTLRCSPKSGHDTVSWYQQALGQGPQFIFQYYEEEERQRGNFPDRFSGHQFPNYSSELNVNALLLGDSALYLCASSRSGGSQGYTFGSGTRLTVV.

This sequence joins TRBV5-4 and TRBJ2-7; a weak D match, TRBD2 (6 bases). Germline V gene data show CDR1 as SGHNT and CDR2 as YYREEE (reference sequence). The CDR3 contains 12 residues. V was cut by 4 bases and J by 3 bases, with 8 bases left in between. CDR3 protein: CASSRDFYEQYF. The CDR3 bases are TGTGCCAGCAGCCGGGACTTCTACGAGCAGTACTTC.

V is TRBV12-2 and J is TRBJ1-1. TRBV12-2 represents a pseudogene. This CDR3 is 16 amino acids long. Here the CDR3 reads CASRFAGGHSNTEAFF. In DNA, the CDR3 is TGTGCAAGTCGCTTCGCGGGGGGACATTCAAACACTGAAGCTTTCTTT.

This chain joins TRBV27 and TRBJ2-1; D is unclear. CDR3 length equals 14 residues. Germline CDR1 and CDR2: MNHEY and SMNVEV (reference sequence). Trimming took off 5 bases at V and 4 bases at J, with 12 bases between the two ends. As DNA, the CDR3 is TGTGCCAGCAGTAGCGTGAACCTTTACAATGAGCAGTTCTTC. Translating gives CASSSVNLYNEQFF.

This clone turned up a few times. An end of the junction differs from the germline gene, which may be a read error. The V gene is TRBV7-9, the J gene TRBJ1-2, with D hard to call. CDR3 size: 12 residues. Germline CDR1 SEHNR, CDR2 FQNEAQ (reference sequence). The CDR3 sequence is CSSSLGRRGYTF. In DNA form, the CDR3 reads TGTTCCAGCAGCTTAGGTCGCAGAGGCTACACCTTC.

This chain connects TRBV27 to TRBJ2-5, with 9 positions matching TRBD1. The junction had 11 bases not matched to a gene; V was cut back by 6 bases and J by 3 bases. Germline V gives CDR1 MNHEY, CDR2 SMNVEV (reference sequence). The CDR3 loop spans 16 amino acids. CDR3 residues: CASRGRRDREKETQYF. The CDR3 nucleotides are TGTGCCAGCAGAGGGAGAAGGGACAGGGAAAAAGAGACCCAGTACTTC.

The CDR3 nucleotides are TGTGCCAGTAGTACCGAGACAGGGGATGGAAGCTATGGCTACACCTTC. Translated: CASSTETGDGSYGYTF. This rearrangement joins TRBV19 to TRBJ1-2; TRBD1 matches at 8 bases. V lost 4 bases and J lost 4; bases outside the gene matches: 11. Per germline, CDR1 LNHDA and CDR2 SQIVND (reference sequence). The CDR3 extends over 16 amino acids. Filled out from reference TRBV19 and TRBJ1-2, the complete variable domain reads DGGITQSPKYLFRKEGQNVTLSCEQNLNHDAMYWYRQDPGQGLRLIYYSQIVNDFQKGDIAEGYSVSREKKESFPLTVTSAQKNPTAFYLCASSTETGDGSYGYTFGSGTRLTVV.